This is a list of T cell receptor beta chains from one sample in a study of cytomegalovirus exposure and HLA in healthy donors. Profiled with immunoSEQ multiplex PCR; TCRdb holds only in-frame clones, not every one. The sample records some 130,000 clones, nearly 10% being singletons. The sample consisted of PBMCs. The source is a man aged 45-60 years in good health and CMV-seronegative. CDR3s include the opening cysteine and the closing phenylalanine or tryptophan. Fields, in order: CDR3 length, V gene, D gene, J gene, clone size, CDR3 protein, CDR3 DNA. A D gene is named only where the DNA matches it firmly. A row's size may be missing; if present it is once, few, many or a size class.

13,TRBV5-4,-,TRBJ2-2,-,CASSFRGAGELFF,TGTGCCAGCAGTTTCAGGGGGGCCGGGGAGCTGTTTTTT
14,TRBV19,-,TRBJ1-1,few,CASSLQWANTEAFF,TGTGCCAGTAGTCTTCAGTGGGCGAACACTGAAGCTTTCTTT
14,TRBV6-5,TRBD2,TRBJ2-7,few,CASSYLAGVYEQYF,TGTGCCAGCAGTTACCTAGCGGGAGTGTACGAGCAGTACTTC
15,TRBV6-5,-,TRBJ2-5,few,CASSYSTGEGETQYF,TGTGCCAGCAGTTACTCGACGGGAGAGGGTGAGACCCAGTACTTC
16,TRBV28,-,TRBJ1-5,-,CASTYQDRLIQQPQHF,TGTGCCAGCACGTATCAAGACAGGCTCATCCAGCAGCCCCAGCATTTT
17,TRBV2,TRBD2,TRBJ2-2,few,CASTISGGGTNTGELFF,TGTGCCAGCACCATTAGCGGGGGGGGTACGAACACCGGGGAGCTGTTTTTT
14,TRBV6-1,-,TRBJ2-2,few,CASRRPGDTGELFF,TGTGCCAGCCGAAGGCCAGGGGACACCGGGGAGCTGTTTTTT
15,TRBV15,TRBD1,TRBJ1-1,-,CATSRELTGGTEAFF,TGTGCCACCAGCAGGGAACTAACAGGGGGCACTGAAGCTTTCTTT
15,TRBV2,-,TRBJ1-5,few,CASSATRLTSQPQHF,TGTGCCAGCAGCGCCACTCGTCTTACTAGTCAGCCCCAGCATTTT
18,TRBV4-2,TRBD2,TRBJ2-5,-,CASSHQSSSGRGQETQYF,TGTGCCAGCAGCCACCAGAGCTCTAGCGGGAGAGGTCAAGAGACCCAGTACTTC
16,TRBV5-1,-,TRBJ1-1,few,CASSRSRDRMNTEAFF,TGCGCCAGCAGCCGATCCAGGGATCGAATGAACACTGAAGCTTTCTTT
18,TRBV10-2,-,TRBJ2-1,-,CASQGTVRLSPLYNEQFF,TGCGCCAGTCAAGGGACTGTCCGTTTGAGCCCCCTATACAATGAGCAGTTCTTC
17,TRBV27,TRBD2,TRBJ2-7,-,CASSLTSGTTGSYEQYF,TGTGCCAGCAGTTTAACTAGCGGGACGACGGGCTCCTACGAGCAGTACTTC
13,TRBV6-5,TRBD1,TRBJ1-2,few,CASSRDSVYGYTF,TGTGCCAGCAGCCGGGACAGCGTTTATGGCTACACCTTC
13,TRBV6-5,-,TRBJ2-2,few,CASSQGLTGELFF,TGTGCCAGCAGCCAGGGCTTGACCGGGGAGCTGTTTTTT
16,TRBV19,-,TRBJ1-1,-,CASSDAGPIGNTEAFF,TGTGCCAGTAGTGACGCAGGGCCGATCGGGAACACTGAAGCTTTCTTT
14,TRBV30,-,TRBJ1-5,-,CAWSAGVSNQPQHF,TGTGCCTGGAGTGCGGGGGTGAGCAATCAGCCCCAGCATTTT
16,TRBV9,TRBD2,TRBJ2-5,few,CASSVGIAGDQETQYF,TGTGCCAGCAGCGTAGGAATAGCGGGGGACCAAGAGACCCAGTACTTC
15,TRBV11-3,-,TRBJ2-1,few,CASSLGGRDGHEQFF,TGTGCCAGCAGCTTAGGTGGCAGGGATGGGCATGAGCAGTTCTTC
15,TRBV19,TRBD1,TRBJ1-3,few,CASSPRQGTGNTIYF,TGTGCCAGTAGTCCCCGACAGGGAACTGGAAACACCATATATTTT
13,TRBV2,-,TRBJ2-5,few,CASRGGVQETQYF,TGTGCCAGCAGGGGGGGTGTACAAGAGACCCAGTACTTC
14,TRBV19,TRBD1,TRBJ1-5,-,CASSGTGGNQPQHF,TGTGCCAGTTCCGGGACAGGGGGCAATCAGCCCCAGCATTTT
13,TRBV6-1,-,TRBJ2-7,-,CASSPSGLYEQYF,TGTGCCAGCAGTCCCTCAGGTTTATACGAGCAGTACTTC
14,TRBV5-1,-,TRBJ2-2,few,CASREGANTGELFF,TGCGCCAGCAGGGAAGGAGCGAACACCGGGGAGCTGTTTTTT
17,TRBV2,-,TRBJ1-4,few,CASSVQGTGVGPEKLFF,TGTGCCAGCAGTGTCCAGGGGACCGGGGTCGGTCCGGAAAAACTGTTTTTT
15,TRBV15,-,TRBJ1-5,-,CATSPRGGENQPQHF,TGTGCCACCAGCCCACGTGGGGGGGAAAATCAGCCCCAGCATTTT
16,TRBV30,-,TRBJ2-3,few,CAWSNSPSAGPDTQYF,TGTGCCTGGAGTAACAGTCCTTCAGCGGGCCCAGATACGCAGTATTTT
14,TRBV5-4,TRBD1,TRBJ1-2,-,CASSPGTVGYGYTF,TGTGCCAGCAGCCCCGGGACAGTAGGGTATGGCTACACCTTC
14,TRBV5-1,-,TRBJ2-5,-,CASSLGHGLETQYF,TGCGCCAGCAGCTTAGGACACGGCCTAGAGACCCAGTACTTC
14,TRBV10-3,TRBD1,TRBJ2-5,few,CAISESRGLETQYF,TGTGCCATCAGTGAGTCGAGGGGGCTGGAGACCCAGTACTTC
16,TRBV5-1,-,TRBJ2-7,-,CASSSSSGTASYEQYF,TGCGCCAGCAGTTCATCCTCCGGGACTGCATCCTACGAGCAGTACTTC
12,TRBV25-1,TRBD1,TRBJ1-2,-,CATYNRGHGYTF,TGTGCCACCTACAACAGGGGCCATGGCTACACCTTC
13,TRBV5-5,TRBD1,TRBJ2-7,-,CATQGQGHLEQYF,TGTGCCACCCAGGGACAGGGGCACCTGGAGCAGTACTTC
13,TRBV19,-,TRBJ1-4,-,CASSRVRGEKLFF,TGTGCCAGTAGTAGGGTCAGGGGTGAAAAACTGTTTTTT
14,TRBV28,TRBD1,TRBJ1-2,few,CASRTGGANYGYTF,TGTGCCAGCAGAACAGGGGGCGCGAACTATGGCTACACCTTC
15,TRBV6-5,-,TRBJ2-7,-,CASTKGGAGSYEQYF,TGTGCCAGCACCAAAGGGGGGGCGGGCTCCTACGAGCAGTACTTC
16,TRBV10-3,TRBD1,TRBJ2-2,-,CAITPGQGATTGELFF,TGTGCCATCACCCCGGGACAGGGGGCGACCACCGGGGAGCTGTTTTTT
15,TRBV6-4,TRBD2,TRBJ2-1,-,CASSASGSSYNEQFF,TGTGCCAGCAGTGCTAGCGGGAGCTCCTACAATGAGCAGTTCTTC
16,TRBV5-1,TRBD2,TRBJ2-2,-,CASSLGLAGNTGELFF,TGCGCCAGCAGCTTGGGCCTAGCGGGGAACACCGGGGAGCTGTTTTTT
14,TRBV10-2,-,TRBJ1-5,-,CASSDRASNQPQHF,TGCGCCAGCAGTGACAGGGCTAGCAATCAGCCCCAGCATTTT
12,TRBV28,-,TRBJ2-1,few,CASSSGLQYQFF,TGTGCCAGCAGTTCGGGACTCCAGTATCAGTTCTTC
17,TRBV9,TRBD2,TRBJ2-3,few,CASSVALAGVREDTQYF,TGTGCCAGCAGCGTAGCCCTAGCGGGAGTTAGGGAGGATACGCAGTATTTT
16,TRBV28,TRBD2,TRBJ2-2,-,CASSFQTSGSLRELFF,TGTGCCAGCAGTTTCCAGACTAGCGGGAGCTTACGGGAGCTGTTTTTT
15,TRBV6-1,-,TRBJ1-5,few,CASSEFGGSNQPQNF,TGTGCCAGCAGTGAATTCGGGGGATCCAATCAGCCCCAGAATTTT
14,TRBV7-3,TRBD1,TRBJ2-2,few,CASSQTGSTGELFF,TGTGCCAGCAGCCAGACAGGGAGCACCGGGGAGCTGTTTTTT
13,TRBV5-1,TRBD2,TRBJ2-5,-,CASSSGLGETQYF,TGCGCCAGCAGCTCGGGACTAGGGGAGACCCAGTACTTC
17,TRBV28,-,TRBJ1-4,-,CASSSGQGTGTNEKLFF,TGTGCCAGCAGTTCCGGGCAGGGGACGGGTACTAATGAAAAACTGTTTTTT
13,TRBV9,-,TRBJ1-1,once,CASSGGMNTEAFF,TGTGCCAGCAGCGGCGGGATGAACACTGAAGCTTTCTTT